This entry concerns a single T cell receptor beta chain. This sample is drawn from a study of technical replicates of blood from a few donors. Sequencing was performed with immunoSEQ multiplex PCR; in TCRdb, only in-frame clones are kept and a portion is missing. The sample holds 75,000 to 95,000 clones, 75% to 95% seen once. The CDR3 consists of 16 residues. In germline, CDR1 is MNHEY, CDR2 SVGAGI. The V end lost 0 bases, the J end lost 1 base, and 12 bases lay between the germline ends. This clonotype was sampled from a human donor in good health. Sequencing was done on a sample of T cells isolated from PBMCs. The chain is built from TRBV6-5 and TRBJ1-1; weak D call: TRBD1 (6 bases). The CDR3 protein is CASSYSQGRRNTEAFF. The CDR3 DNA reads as TGTGCCAGCAGTTACTCCCAGGGGAGAAGGAACACTGAAGCTTTCTTT.